This T cell receptor beta chain was identified during a study of cytomegalovirus exposure and HLA in healthy donors. Study-wide results and caveats: A few V segments could not be told apart, such as TRBV6-2 and TRBV6-3, and were left out. The study put 150 to 200 TCR beta chains on its list as cytomegalovirus-associated. According to an earlier analysis, most TCR beta V segments yielded productive rearrangements about 87% or about 30% of the time. High specificity and sensitivity for cytomegalovirus status were reported for the classifier.

The V end was cut by 5 bases, the J end by 1 base, with 12 bases between. CDR1 and CDR2 from the germline V gene are SGHRS and YFSETQ. The length of the CDR3 is 14 residues. As for this clone: Its antigen is unidentified.

The study ran its PCR with 60 Vbeta and 13 Jbeta primers. Profiled with immunoSEQ multiplex PCR; TCRdb holds only in-frame clones, not every one. The table records around 140,000 clones, 75% to 90% of them present only once. This sequence originates from a middle-aged man in good health and CMV-seronegative. The sequenced sample consisted of PBMCs. This chain links TRBV5-1 with TRBJ1-2; D call uncertain. As DNA, the CDR3 is TGCGCCAGCAGTCGGGAAGGGAGTAACTATGGCTACACCTTC. Translating it yields CASSREGSNYGYTF. The entire variable domain, with the rest obtained from reference TRBV5-1 and TRBJ1-2, is as follows: KAGVTQTPRYLIKTRGQQVTLSCSPISGHRSVSWYQQTPGQGLQFLFEYFSETQRNKGNFPGRFSGRQFSNSRSEMNVSTLELGDSALYLCASSREGSNYGYTFGSGTRLTVV.